Presented here are 23 T cell receptor beta chains from one specimen sequenced in a study of T cell repertoires in cytomegalovirus infection. Using its own MiXCR run on the reads, TCRdb lists one record per CDR3 protein. The sample includes nearly 700,000 distinct CDR3 sequences, around 35% seen only once; the top ten take roughly 18%. For these receptors, no antigen is known. The material was cultured PBMCs, obtained from culture after CMV antigen stimulation. The receptors come from a human donor in good health (CMV status not recorded). Some clones in this sample may be carry-over from other donors' samples.

The J gene is TRBJ1-2, the V gene TRBV10-3; 9 bases fit TRBD1. Germline V gene data show CDR1 as ENHRY and CDR2 as SYGVKD. J gave up 4 bases and V 2 bases, and 5 bases lay outside the gene matches. CDR3 length: 15 residues. Here the CDR3 DNA reads TGTGCCATCAGTGAGGGGACAGGGTTTGGCTATGGCTACACCTTC. This translates into CAISEGTGFGYGYTF.

This clonotype was recorded a few times. This sequence joins TRBV7-6 and TRBJ2-7; D may be TRBD1 or TRBD2 (5 bases each). The germline V gene has CDR1 SGHVS and CDR2 FNYEAQ. CDR3 size: 14 residues. Trimming left V 5 bases short and J 3 bases short, with 14 bases between. The CDR3 region is CASSPTTDYYEQYF. The DNA for the CDR3 is TGTGCCAGCAGCCCCACGACAGACTACTACGAGCAGTACTTC.

There are a few counts of this clonotype. This CDR3 reads CATSDLGTGGNSYNEQFF. The CDR3 DNA reads as TGTGCCACCAGTGATTTAGGGACAGGGGGTAACTCCTACAATGAGCAGTTCTTC. The chain is built from TRBV24-1 and TRBJ2-1, with 11 nucleotides matching TRBD1. CDR3 size: 18 residues. V lost 1 base and J lost 0; bases outside the gene matches: 4. The V gene's germline CDR1 is KGHDR and CDR2 SFDVKD.

The sample holds one count of this clonotype. The V and J genes are TRBV12-3 or TRBV12-4 and TRBJ1-5; D not certain. Trimming took 6 bases from V and 1 from J, leaving 13 bases between them. The CDR3 spans 15 residues. The CDR3 nucleotides are TGTGCCAGCAGCCGGGTCCCACGGAGCAATCAGCCCCAGCATTTT. Amino acid sequence: CASSRVPRSNQPQHF.

The chain links TRBV11-2 to TRBJ2-2; D may be TRBD2 (5 bases). Trimming cost V 10 bases and J 3 bases, with 12 bases left between them. In germline, CDR1 is SGHAT, CDR2 FQNNGV. The CDR3 contains 13 residues. The CDR3 protein is CATMSGYTGELFF. The CDR3 DNA sequence: TGTGCCACCATGAGCGGCTACACCGGGGAGCTGTTTTTT.

V usage is TRBV12-3 or TRBV12-4 and J usage is TRBJ1-5; D unclear. CDR3 size: 13 residues. Between the trimmed V and J ends, which lost 6 bases and 2 bases, there was a span of 8 bases. The chain's CDR3 is CASRRMGNQPQHF. In DNA form, the CDR3 reads TGTGCCAGCAGAAGGATGGGCAATCAGCCCCAGCATTTT.

V is TRBV10-3 and J is TRBJ1-2, with D possibly TRBD1 on 6 matching bases. Looked up from germline, CDR1 is ENHRY and CDR2 is SYGVKD. V was shortened by 5 bases and J by 6 bases, with 13 bases between the two germline ends. This CDR3 contains 13 residues. The DNA for the CDR3 is TGTGCCATCAGTCCCGGACAGTTCGATGGCTACACCTTC. Its translation is CAISPGQFDGYTF.

The CDR3 DNA reads TGCAGTGCTAGATTGGGGGGAAGCACTGAAGCTTTCTTT. Translating gives CSARLGGSTEAFF. The rearrangement uses TRBV20-1 and TRBJ1-1, with a weak D call TRBD1 (5 bases). Germline CDR1 DFQATT, CDR2 SNEGSKA (reference sequence). The CDR3 sequence is 13 residues long. V lost 2 bases to trimming and J lost 4 bases, with 11 bases between them.

This chain joins TRBV2 and TRBJ2-7; TRBD1 matches 9 bases. The J segment lost 3 bases and the V segment lost 6 bases, leaving 12 bases of the junction unmatched. The CDR3 sequence is 16 residues long. Per the germline V gene, CDR1 is SNHLY and CDR2 is FYNNEI. CDR3 in amino acids: CASSLRDRDGIYEQYF. For the CDR3, the DNA is TGTGCCAGCAGCCTCCGGGACAGGGACGGGATCTACGAGCAGTACTTC. The whole variable domain, remainder taken from reference TRBV2 and TRBJ2-7, is EPEVTQTPSHQVTQMGQEVILRCVPISNHLYFYWYRQILGQKVEFLVSFYNNEISEKSEIFDDQFSVERPDGSNFTLKIRSTKLEDSAMYFCASSLRDRDGIYEQYFGPGTRLTVT.

This clonotype occurred many times. The chain carries TRBV7-2 and TRBJ2-1, with D perhaps TRBD2 (7 bases). Trimming removed 6 bases at V and 5 bases at J, with 11 bases between. This CDR3 contains 13 residues. CDR1 and CDR2 from the germline V gene are SGHTA and FQGNSA. This chain's CDR3 is CASSPGGHNEQFF. The CDR3 DNA reads as TGTGCCAGCAGTCCGGGGGGCCACAATGAGCAGTTCTTC.

The table lists this clonotype with many counts. Here the CDR3 DNA reads TGTGCCAGCAGCTTGGGGACAGGGGACACCGGGGAGCTGTTTTTT. This translates into CASSLGTGDTGELFF. This chain links TRBV7-9 with TRBJ2-2; 10 nucleotides agree with TRBD1. From germline, CDR1 is SEHNR and CDR2 FQNEAQ (reference sequence). With V trimmed by 3 bases and J by 3 bases, 1 base remained unmatched. This CDR3 region has 15 residues. The whole variable domain, remainder taken from reference TRBV7-9 and TRBJ2-2, is DTGVSQNPRHKITKRGQNVTFRCDPISEHNRLYWYRQTLGQGPEFLTYFQNEAQLEKSRLLSDRFSAERPKGSFSTLEIQRTEQGDSAMYLCASSLGTGDTGELFFGEGSRLTVL.

The rearrangement uses TRBV7-8 and TRBJ2-3; perhaps TRBD2 as D (6 bases). The ends were cut back, 6 bases at V and 6 bases at J, with 16 bases in the middle. The germline gives CDR1 SGHVS, CDR2 FQNEAQ. The length of the CDR3 is 14 residues. The CDR3 bases are TGTGCCAGCAGGTACCTGGCGGGACGGGATACGCAGTATTTT. Protein product: CASRYLAGRDTQYF.

This clonotype appeared once. The chain uses TRBV20-1 and TRBJ2-1; 10 bases match TRBD2. The CDR3 consists of 14 residues. V lost 3 bases and J lost 8; bases outside the gene matches: 7. Germline values: CDR1 DFQATT, CDR2 SNEGSKA (reference sequence). The CDR3 spells CSASELAGGYEQFF. CDR3 nucleotides: TGCAGTGCTAGTGAGTTAGCGGGAGGATATGAGCAGTTCTTC.

This clonotype was detected only a few times. V gene TRBV6-5 combines with J gene TRBJ1-1; D gene ambiguous. This CDR3 has 12 residues. With 6 bases removed from V and 5 bases from J, the gap between germline ends came to 10 bases. CDR1 is MNHEY and CDR2 is SVGAGI in the germline V gene. CDR3 protein: CASSRGWTEAFF. CDR3 in DNA: TGTGCCAGCAGCCGGGGTTGGACTGAAGCTTTCTTT.

The chain uses TRBV7-9 and TRBJ1-3; D is ambiguous. V shed 1 base and J shed 0 bases, with 7 bases lying between them. Germline V lookup: CDR1 SEHNR, CDR2 FQNEAQ (reference sequence). CDR3 length: 15 residues. As DNA, the CDR3 is TGTGCCAGCAGCTTAGAAAGGTTCTCTGGAAACACCATATATTTT. Its translation is CASSLERFSGNTIYF.

This clonotype was recorded at least ten times. V and J are TRBV7-2 and TRBJ1-4; D call uncertain. Germline V gene sequence: CDR1 SGHTA, CDR2 FQGNSA. The V end was cut by 5 bases, the J end by 7 bases, with 17 bases between. The CDR3 is 15 residues long. CDR3 nucleotide sequence: TGTGCCAGCAGCGCCGCGGGCAGTCGGGGTGAAAAACTGTTTTTT. It translates to CASSAAGSRGEKLFF.

The V call is TRBV11-2, the J call TRBJ1-2; no firm D call. Per germline, CDR1 SGHAT and CDR2 FQNNGV. V dropped 3 bases and J dropped 4 bases, with 12 bases sitting between them. The CDR3 spans 14 residues. This CDR3 reads CASSFGYTAYGYTF. The CDR3 coding sequence is TGTGCCAGCAGCTTCGGTTACACGGCCTATGGCTACACCTTC.

This clonotype was seen more than once but under ten times. The chain links TRBV5-5 to TRBJ1-1, with D possibly being TRBD1 (6 bases). V shed 3 bases and J shed 5 bases, with 20 bases lying between them. From germline, CDR1 is SGHKS and CDR2 YYEKEE (reference sequence). This CDR3 spans 16 amino acids. In DNA form, the CDR3 reads TGTGCCAGCAGCTGGCTAGAGAGCAGGGGAAGTACTGAAGCTTTCTTT. Its protein is CASSWLESRGSTEAFF. The full variable domain, its missing parts supplied by reference TRBV5-5 and TRBJ1-1, is DAGVTQSPTHLIKTRGQQVTLRCSPISGHKSVSWYQQVLGQGPQFIFQYYEKEERGRGNFPDRFSARQFPNYSSELNVNALLLGDSALYLCASSWLESRGSTEAFFGQGTRLTVV.

The table lists this clonotype with a few counts. The gene calls are TRBV6-2 or TRBV6-3 and TRBJ2-1; TRBD2 aligns across 14 bases. CDR3 length equals 18 residues. Per the germline V gene, CDR1 is MNHEY and CDR2 is SVGEGT. Trimming cost V 6 bases and J 0 bases; bases outside gene matches: 7. The CDR3 spells CASSWTSGRTRSYNEQFF. The CDR3 bases are TGTGCCAGCAGCTGGACTAGCGGGAGGACGCGCTCCTACAATGAGCAGTTCTTC.

The V gene is TRBV19, the J gene TRBJ1-6, with D hard to call. Per germline, CDR1 LNHDA and CDR2 SQIVND (reference sequence). The germline V and J ends were trimmed by 3 bases and 7 bases, with 13 bases remaining between them. This CDR3 has 15 amino acids. The CDR3 spells CASSIRLLGNSPLHF. CDR3 sequence (DNA): TGTGCCAGTAGTATTCGCCTTCTGGGCAATTCACCCCTCCACTTT.

This clonotype has a handful of counts. The rearrangement uses TRBV20-1 and TRBJ2-5; D tentatively reads TRBD1 or TRBD2 (5 bases each). The germline V gene encodes CDR1 DFQATT and CDR2 SNEGSKA (reference sequence). Trimming removed 0 bases from V and 2 bases from J, with 10 bases in between. The CDR3 spans 14 residues. The CDR3 sequence: CSARDDGGQETQYF. The DNA of the CDR3 is TGCAGTGCTAGAGATGATGGGGGACAAGAGACCCAGTACTTC.

This chain connects TRBV29-1 to TRBJ1-6; D unresolved. Germline V CDR1 and CDR2: SQVTM, ANQGSEA. The CDR3 loop spans 13 amino acids. Deletions cut 6 bases from V and 6 bases from J, with 12 bases between. DNA for the CDR3: TGCAGCGTCTCTCTTGGCAGTAATTCACCCCTCCACTTT. It specifies CSVSLGSNSPLHF.

The rearrangement joins TRBV27 to TRBJ2-3; no clear D gene. This CDR3 is built from 13 residues. CDR1 is MNHEY and CDR2 is SMNVEV in the germline V gene (reference sequence). The V gene lost 7 bases and the J gene lost 4 bases, with 12 bases spanning the gap. This CDR3 reads CASKPRAADTQYF. The CDR3, as DNA: TGTGCCAGCAAGCCCAGAGCCGCAGATACGCAGTATTTT.